This TCR beta chain appears in the sequencing data of a study of identical twins. Findings and limits, study-wide: Within monozygotic twins, out-of-frame TCR alpha sharing was underestimated by the models.

V was shortened by 0 bases and J by 4 bases, with 14 bases between the two germline ends. CDR3 size: 16 residues. Germline CDR1 is LGHNA and CDR2 is YNFKEQ. MiXCR, applied by TCRdb to the 5' RACE reads, yields one record per CDR3 protein. This sample has over 550,000 distinct CDR3 sequences; just over 7% occur once, and the top ten carry roughly 1.5%. There are a few counts of this clonotype. No antigen is known for it. The sample also formed part of further work on yellow fever vaccine responses in identical twins.

The rearrangement uses TRBV4-2 and TRBJ2-3; possible D gene TRBD1, 6 bases. The sequencing input was PBMCs. The TCR sequence derives from a woman between 18 and 29 years old in good health. This chain's CDR3 is CASSQEGDRRPDTQYF. CDR3 bases: TGTGCCAGCAGCCAAGAGGGTGACAGGAGGCCAGATACGCAGTATTTT.